Each of the 28 T cell receptor beta chains below was sequenced from the same sample in a study of blood T cells in healthy people across ages. With a J-beta primer mix and a sample-barcoded 5' primer, a second PCR ran 7 to 11 cycles. TCRdb reprocessed the 5' RACE reads with MiXCR, giving one entry per CDR3 protein. This sample yields 790,000 or so distinct CDR3 sequences, of which roughly 56% are seen a single time; 25% to 30% belongs to the top ten. The sequenced material came from blood. These receptors were collected from a man between 35 and 55 years old in good health.

The V call is TRBV28, the J call TRBJ2-5; perhaps TRBD1 as D (6 bases). The CDR3 extends over 15 amino acids. The germline gives CDR1 MDHEN, CDR2 SYDVKM. V shed 2 bases and J shed 4 bases, with 14 bases lying between them. The CDR3 loop is CASSLPGESIETQYF. The CDR3 coding sequence is TGTGCCAGCAGTTTACCAGGGGAGTCTATAGAGACCCAGTACTTC.

This clonotype showed up just a few times. This sequence joins TRBV5-6 and TRBJ2-7, with TRBD2 matching 7 bases. The CDR3 spans 14 residues. V lost 2 bases to trimming and J lost 3 bases; unmatched junction nucleotides: 5. Germline CDR1 is SGHDT and CDR2 is YYEEEE. The CDR3 spells CASSFPGGLYEQYF. CDR3 coding DNA: TGTGCCAGCAGCTTTCCGGGAGGTCTCTACGAGCAGTACTTC.

CDR3 amino acids: CSVSGQEATNEKLFF. In DNA, the CDR3 is TGCAGCGTTTCGGGACAGGAGGCAACTAATGAAAAACTGTTTTTT. The chain combines TRBV29-1 with TRBJ1-4; 8 bases line up with TRBD1. This CDR3 comprises 15 residues. The junction had 5 bases not matched to a gene; V was cut back by 5 bases and J by 0 bases. Germline V lookup: CDR1 SQVTM, CDR2 ANQGSEA. The complete variable domain, with remaining parts taken from reference TRBV29-1 and TRBJ1-4, reads SAVISQKPSRDICQRGTSLTIQCQVDSQVTMMFWYRQQPGQSLTLIATANQGSEATYESGFVIDKFPISRPNLTFSTLTVSNMSPEDSSIYLCSVSGQEATNEKLFFGSGTQLSVL.

The chain links TRBV5-5 to TRBJ1-6, with D possibly matching TRBD1 (5 bases). CDR3 length: 15 residues. CDR1 SGHKS and CDR2 YYEKEE come from the germline V gene (reference sequence). Trimming cost V 0 bases and J 7 bases, with 11 bases left between them. The CDR3 coding sequence is TGTGCCAGCAGCTTGGTTGGGGCTCTCAATTCACCCCTCCACTTT. This codes for CASSLVGALNSPLHF.

The chain combines TRBV13 with TRBJ2-1; D call uncertain. The CDR3 loop spans 13 amino acids. The germline CDR1 and CDR2 sequences are PRHDT and FYEKMQ (reference sequence). The V gene lost 1 base and the J gene lost 12 bases, with 13 bases spanning the gap. CDR3 sequence reads: CASSLDRFQLQFF. The CDR3 nucleotides are TGTGCCAGCAGCTTAGACCGATTCCAGCTGCAGTTCTTC.

The gene calls are TRBV7-8 and TRBJ2-6, with 7 bases aligning to TRBD1. The germline gives CDR1 SGHVS, CDR2 FQNEAQ. This CDR3 has 18 amino acids. V lost 5 bases, J lost 1 base, and 11 bases stayed unmatched. The CDR3 spells CASSPLPGRGSGANVLTF. The CDR3 bases are TGTGCCAGCAGCCCCCTCCCCGGCAGGGGGTCTGGGGCCAACGTCCTGACTTTC.

The CDR3 region is CSATTSGNQETQYF. Here the CDR3 DNA reads TGCAGTGCTACGACTAGCGGGAATCAAGAGACCCAGTACTTC. The chain recombines TRBV20-1 with TRBJ2-5; 11 bases line up with TRBD2. This CDR3 spans 14 amino acids. After removal of 4 bases from V and 2 bases from J, the junction contained 3 bases not matched to a gene. Germline CDR1 is DFQATT and CDR2 is SNEGSKA (reference sequence).

V and J are TRBV6-5 and TRBJ2-1; 8 bases are shared with TRBD2. With the DNA end fitting TRBJ2-7 better, the J assignment may be wrong. The CDR3 is 15 residues long. Germline loops: CDR1 MNHEY, CDR2 SVGAGI. In DNA, the CDR3 is TGTGCCAGCAGTTACGGTGCGGGGGGTAAAAATGAGCAGTACTTC. Residues: CASSYGAGGKNEQYF.

About this clonotype itself: With a much larger clone just one base away, this may be a read error. The chain uses TRBV5-1 and TRBJ2-7, with 8 bases identical to TRBD1. The germline gives CDR1 SGHRS, CDR2 YFSETQ. V shed 6 bases and J 3 bases; nucleotides not matched to a gene: 5. The length of the CDR3 is 13 residues. CDR3 DNA: TGCGCCAGCATCATGGGACAGGACTACGAGCAGTACTTC. Translating it yields CASIMGQDYEQYF.

The chain joins TRBV29-1 to TRBJ2-3, with D perhaps matching TRBD2 (7 bases). Germline CDR1 and CDR2: SQVTM and ANQGSEA. V was cut by 5 bases and J by 1 base, with 13 bases left in between. The CDR3 runs to 14 residues. The CDR3 sequence is CSVPRGAGTDTQYF. Written as DNA, the CDR3 is TGCAGCGTTCCCCGGGGGGCAGGCACAGATACGCAGTATTTT.

This chain links TRBV28 with TRBJ2-4; D tentatively fits TRBD1 or TRBD2 (5 bases each). The germline gives CDR1 MDHEN, CDR2 SYDVKM. The germline V and J ends were trimmed by 6 bases and 0 bases, with 15 bases remaining between them. This CDR3 comprises 16 residues. For the CDR3, the DNA is TGTGCCAGCAGGGGACCTGTAGGGTTAGCCAAAAACATTCAGTACTTC. It specifies CASRGPVGLAKNIQYF. Based on the CDR3 plus reference TRBV28 and TRBJ2-4, the full variable domain is DVKVTQSSRYLVKRTGEKVFLECVQDMDHENMFWYRQDPGLGLRLIYFSYDVKMKEKGDIPEGYSVSREKKERFSLILESASTNQTSMYLCASRGPVGLAKNIQYFGAGTRLSVL.

This clonotype was seen once. V usage is TRBV6-2 or TRBV6-3 and J usage is TRBJ2-5, with unresolved D. CDR1 and CDR2 (germline): MNHEY, SVGEGT. The ends were cut back, 0 bases at V and 7 bases at J, with 15 bases in the middle. This CDR3 contains 15 residues. CDR3 sequence (DNA): TGTGCCAGCAGTTACTCTTCTGGGCAGGTTGGGACCCAGTACTTC. It specifies CASSYSSGQVGTQYF.

CDR3 nucleotides: TGCAGTGCTAGCTATACCGGGACCAATTACAATGAGCAGTTCTTC. Residues: CSASYTGTNYNEQFF. V is TRBV20-1 and J is TRBJ2-1; the D call may be TRBD1 or TRBD2 (5 bases each). V lost 3 bases to trimming and J lost 4 bases, with 16 bases between them. Germline V lookup: CDR1 DFQATT, CDR2 SNEGSKA (reference sequence). There are 15 residues in the CDR3.

V is TRBV9 and J is TRBJ1-4; D ambiguous. Germline CDR1 and CDR2: SGDLS and YYNGEE. This CDR3 is built from 16 residues. The ends were cut back, 2 bases at V and 0 bases at J, with 11 bases in the middle. This CDR3 reads CASSVGPATTNEKLFF. The CDR3 nucleotides read TGTGCCAGCAGCGTTGGACCGGCCACAACTAATGAAAAACTGTTTTTT. The variable domain in full, with the rest retrieved from reference TRBV9 and TRBJ1-4, is DSGVTQTPKHLITATGQRVTLRCSPRSGDLSVYWYQQSLDQGLQFLIQYYNGEERAKGNILERFSAQQFPDLHSELNLSSLELGDSALYFCASSVGPATTNEKLFFGSGTQLSVL.

This clonotype has just a few counts. This sequence joins TRBV5-6 and TRBJ2-7; D gene unclear. The CDR3 runs 14 residues. The germline gives CDR1 SGHDT, CDR2 YYEEEE. Trimming removed 0 bases at V and 3 bases at J, with 10 bases between. The CDR3 is CASSLVRSDYEQYF. Here the CDR3 DNA reads TGTGCCAGCAGCTTGGTTCGGTCAGACTACGAGCAGTACTTC.

The chain has TRBV7-2 and TRBJ2-5; D remains unclear. CDR3 length: 13 residues. Germline CDR1 SGHTA, CDR2 FQGNSA. Deletions cut 8 bases from V and 5 bases from J, with 15 bases between. DNA of the CDR3: TGTGCCAGCGCACAACGGTCCGGGGAGACCCAGTACTTC. This encodes CASAQRSGETQYF.

In its sample, this clonotype was seen once. V usage is TRBV28 and J usage is TRBJ2-2, with TRBD1 identical over 9 bases. The CDR3 extends over 16 amino acids. Per germline, CDR1 MDHEN and CDR2 SYDVKM. The V and J ends lost 5 bases and 3 bases, in that order; junction bases with no gene match: 7. CDR3 DNA: TGTGCCAGCAGTCCCTACAGGGGGCGCGACACCGGGGAGCTGTTTTTT. It translates to CASSPYRGRDTGELFF.

This sequence joins TRBV6-1 and TRBJ2-1; D is perhaps TRBD1 or TRBD2 (6 bases each). The CDR3 is made up of 15 amino acids. Trimming removed 6 bases from V and 9 bases from J, with 21 bases in between. Per germline, CDR1 MNHNS and CDR2 SASEGT. CDR3 amino acids: CASSYVGGARGEQFF. As DNA, the CDR3 is TGTGCCAGCAGCTACGTTGGAGGGGCCAGGGGTGAGCAGTTCTTC.

This clonotype was counted only a few times. The chain employs TRBV27 and TRBJ1-5; D gene ambiguous. This CDR3 is built from 12 residues. Trimming left V 6 bases short and J 4 bases short, with 7 bases between. Germline V lookup: CDR1 MNHEY, CDR2 SMNVEV (reference sequence). The DNA of the CDR3 is TGTGCCAGCAGCAGGCCTAATCAGCCCCAGCATTTT. As protein: CASSRPNQPQHF.

This clonotype was detected a few times. The V and J genes are TRBV12-5 and TRBJ1-1; 9 nucleotides align to TRBD1. Germline values: CDR1 LGHNT, CDR2 FRNRAP. V trimming: 9 bases; J trimming: 2 bases; junction bases outside the gene matches: 4. CDR3 length: 13 residues. The DNA for the CDR3 is TGTGCTAGCCGGACAGGGGCCAACACTGAAGCTTTCTTT. Translating it yields CASRTGANTEAFF. Drawing the rest from reference TRBV12-5 and TRBJ1-1, the complete variable domain is DARVTQTPRHKVTEMGQEVTMRCQPILGHNTVFWYRQTMMQGLELLAYFRNRAPLDDSGMPKDRFSAEMPDATLATLKIQPSEPRDSAVYFCASRTGANTEAFFGQGTRLTVV.

This clonotype was found a few times. The rearrangement joins TRBV29-1 to TRBJ2-3; 12 bases align to TRBD2. Unmatched junction bases numbered 3, after V lost 3 bases and J lost 5 bases. CDR3 size: 14 residues. Per germline, CDR1 SQVTM and CDR2 ANQGSEA. CDR3 region: CSVELAGGGDTQYF. CDR3 nucleotides: TGCAGCGTTGAGCTAGCGGGAGGGGGAGATACGCAGTATTTT.

This sequence joins TRBV20-1 and TRBJ1-6, with a tentative D call TRBD1 (5 bases). Germline CDR1 reads DFQATT; CDR2 reads SNEGSKA (reference sequence). V was cut by 2 bases and J by 2 bases, with 16 bases left in between. This CDR3 contains 17 residues. CDR3 in DNA: TGCAGTGCTAGACCCGGGGCCCGGGCCACCTATAATTCACCCCTCCACTTT. Protein product: CSARPGARATYNSPLHF.

This clonotype was counted a few times. The J gene is TRBJ1-2, the V gene TRBV12-3 or TRBV12-4, with 8 nucleotides matching TRBD1. This CDR3 region has 15 residues. Trimming took 6 bases from V and 8 from J; bases not matched to a gene: 14. The DNA of the CDR3 is TGTGCCAGCAGGCTCCCAGGGGGCTTATCGGACGGCTACACCTTC. This codes for CASRLPGGLSDGYTF.

The CDR3 protein is CASSLAVAGVHNEQFF. CDR3 coding DNA: TGTGCCAGCAGCTTAGCGGTCGCAGGGGTCCACAATGAGCAGTTCTTC. The V gene is TRBV7-9, the J gene TRBJ2-1; weak D call: TRBD1 (6 bases). V lost 0 bases and J 5 bases, leaving 14 bases between the germline ends. This CDR3 comprises 16 residues. Germline assignment: CDR1 SEHNR and CDR2 FQNEAQ (reference sequence).

The chain combines TRBV13 with TRBJ1-2; 9 bases are a match to TRBD1. Germline CDR1 reads PRHDT; CDR2 reads FYEKMQ (reference sequence). Germline trimming cut 5 bases from V and 8 bases from J; bases unmatched to any gene: 3. The CDR3 length is 12 residues. Here the CDR3 reads CASSQGTGGYTF. CDR3 nucleotide sequence: TGTGCCAGCAGCCAGGGGACAGGGGGCTACACCTTC.

This clonotype was counted a few times. In DNA, the CDR3 is TGCAGCGTTGAACCCATGGGATCTAACACCGGGGAGCTGTTTTTT. Its protein is CSVEPMGSNTGELFF. The V and J genes are TRBV29-1 and TRBJ2-2; D remains unclear. This CDR3 spans 15 amino acids. V lost 2 bases, J lost 2 bases, and 12 bases lay in between. The V gene's germline CDR1 is SQVTM and CDR2 ANQGSEA.

Only a few counts were recorded for this clonotype. The chain recombines TRBV15 with TRBJ2-3; TRBD1 agrees at 7 bases. Germline V gives CDR1 LNHNV, CDR2 YYDKDF (reference sequence). The J segment lost 6 bases and the V segment lost 5 bases, leaving 11 bases of the junction unmatched. This CDR3 comprises 15 residues. CDR3 in DNA: TGTGCCACCAGCTGGACCGGGACAGTGGCTGATACGCAGTATTTT. The encoded protein is CATSWTGTVADTQYF.

This clonotype was detected only a few times. The rearrangement uses TRBV12-3 or TRBV12-4 and TRBJ2-1; D might be TRBD1 or TRBD2, each matching 5 bases. V lost 5 bases and J 2 bases, leaving 13 bases between the germline ends. The CDR3 sequence is 15 residues long. The CDR3 region is CASSQSGGTYNEQFF. The DNA for the CDR3 is TGTGCCAGCAGTCAGTCTGGGGGTACCTACAATGAGCAGTTCTTC.